The clone carrying this T cell receptor (beta chain) has just a few counts. Via MiXCR, TCRdb re-called the RT-PCR reads, giving one row per CDR3 protein. Of roughly 960,000 distinct CDR3 sequences detected, approximately 19% appear once; the ten largest clones hold about 6%. The sample comes from a study of patients and donors after allogeneic stem cell transplantation. Germline V lookup: CDR1 DFQATT, CDR2 SNEGSKA (reference sequence). V dropped 5 bases and J dropped 0; count of bases not matched to a gene: 12. The length of the CDR3 is 18 residues. The J gene is TRBJ2-7, the V gene TRBV20-1; 14 bases match TRBD2. The sequencing sample was made of blood, either unsorted or a sorted T cell fraction (not recorded which). The sequence came from a human donor who was either an allogeneic HSCT recipient or a stem cell or donor lymphocyte infusion donor (not recorded which). It is not recorded whose cells these are; they may come from a transplant donor. CDR3 protein: CSALDWTSGGQSSYEQYF. The CDR3 region has the DNA TGCAGTGCTCTCGACTGGACTAGCGGGGGGCAAAGCTCCTACGAGCAGTACTTC.